This T cell receptor (beta chain) was sequenced in a study of blood T cell repertoires in COVID-19. Repertoires were generated with immunoSEQ multiplex PCR, while TCRdb's copy carries only in-frame clones and drops some. The repertoire holds under 35,000 clones, with around 87% as singletons. Sequencing was carried out using peripheral blood. The TCR originated in a human donor in a cohort sampled during active COVID-19.

In DNA form, the CDR3 reads TGTGCCAGCAGGAACGGACTCCAGGAGAGATACCCCCAGCATTTT. Protein product: CASRNGLQERYPQHF. V and J are TRBV2 and TRBJ1-5; D unclear. V was cut by 6 bases and J by 10 bases, with 22 bases left in between. The CDR3 covers 15 residues. Per germline, CDR1 SNHLY and CDR2 FYNNEI.